This T cell receptor beta chain was documented in a study of blood T cell repertoires in COVID-19. The overall study: Sites in the United States, Italy and Spain provided acute and convalescent COVID-19 samples. PBMCs, B-cell-depleted T cells, or T cells were the source of the cDNA or gDNA that made up the material.

Profiling relied on immunoSEQ multiplex PCR, and the TCRdb table lists in-frame clones only, not all of them. The table records approximately 240,000 clones, over 75% of them present only once. The CDR3 extends over 14 amino acids. Per the germline V gene, CDR1 is MNHEY and CDR2 is SVGAGI. V gave up 8 bases and J gave up 1 base; unmatched junction bases: 4. Material: peripheral blood. The gene calls are TRBV6-5 and TRBJ2-1; TRBD2 matches at 8 bases. The receptor comes from a woman between 40 and 50 years old who had recovered from COVID-19. DNA for the CDR3: TGTGCCAGCTCAGCGGGGGCGTCCTACAATGAGCAGTTCTTC. Translated: CASSAGASYNEQFF.